This record looks at one T cell receptor (beta chain) sequence and its context. Its antigen remains undetermined. Base quality data are lacking; no much larger clone is found one base away. Reading the label with the study, this specimen's time point is: new active TB diagnosis, blood taken before or within 7 days of starting treatment. Active tuberculosis patients were HIV-seronegative South African adults aged 18 years or older with a new diagnosis. Active tuberculosis was confirmed by positive sputum smear microscopy and/or positive M. tuberculosis culture. Immunosequencing was performed on unsorted cryopreserved PBMC and covered about 100,000 T cells per clinical donor on average. Per the germline V gene, LGHNA is the CDR1 and YSLEER is the CDR2. Unmatched junction bases come to 9, with V trimmed by 3 bases and J by 6 bases. Measured from the cysteine to the phenylalanine, the CDR3 is 16 residues long. The entry retains the CDR3 DNA only, 48 bases that are in frame from base 1.

The immunoSEQ multiplex PCR assay was used to generate TCR libraries, with TCR-beta and/or TCR-alpha/delta assays applied to each sample. The amplified TCR libraries were sequenced on the Illumina high-throughput platform. Per the original workflow: Clustering and dimensionality reduction were performed using pairwise TCRdist distances among GMM-specific receptors from ex vivo sorted or in vitro expanded T cells. The score assigned to each clinical repertoire was mean NN-distance, meaning the average TCRdist to the nearest 10% of tetramer-positive reference sequences. GEM TCR motif frequency was calculated as the fraction of unique TCRs that matched known GEM sequences in V/J usage and CDR3 length. Active tuberculosis was classified by linear discriminant analysis with leave-one-out cross-validation, implemented in scikit-learn. TCRdb provides this immuneACCESS table in a form limited to in-frame rearrangements. Some clones are lacking; in checked studies, under half of them reflect an unresolved V gene, and why the rest are absent is not known. V and J calls and clone size are as listed in that table; D and trimming were resolved from the DNA. The sample table shows approximately 49,000 clones, and roughly 95% are seen once. More than 1.2% of the sample is taken by the ten largest.

This entry is derived from a study of T cells in tuberculosis (dated by TCRdb to 2017 to 2018). As for the study more broadly: To characterize T cells specific for the mycobacterial lipid antigen glucose monomycolate (GMM), the study used CD1B tetramers together with high-throughput TCR immunosequencing. Active tuberculosis patient PBMC were archived before or within 7 days of starting standard anti-tuberculosis treatment. With ten people per group, a South African clinical cohort compared IGRA-negative adolescents, IGRA-positive adolescents with latent tuberculosis, and adults with active tuberculosis.

What the research found in general, with its limitations: Compared with IGRA-negative controls, TCR-alpha repertoires from active tuberculosis had smaller mean NN-distances to GMM-specific TCRs, which suggests that these TCRs underwent clonal expansion. The smaller NN-distances in active tuberculosis patients were driven in part by shorter CDR3-alpha lengths, while the difference seen for TCR-beta was not statistically significant. Which clinical samples got chosen depended on the availability of cryopreserved specimens, and the active tuberculosis cases were adults, whereas the controls were adolescents. A classifier using the diverse GMM-specific repertoire reached around 85% accuracy (AUROC around 0.91), compared with about 63% accuracy using GEM motif frequencies.

The sequence was collected from an adult with tuberculosis. In this chain, TRBV4-3 is recombined with TRBJ2-1; 9 bases in the middle match TRBD2. Here the sequenced sample was PBMCs, taken at tuberculosis diagnosis. The DNA reads TGCGCCAGCAGCCATCCTAGCGGGATGGAGACCAATGAGCAGTTCTTC. This translates into CASSHPSGMETNEQFF.